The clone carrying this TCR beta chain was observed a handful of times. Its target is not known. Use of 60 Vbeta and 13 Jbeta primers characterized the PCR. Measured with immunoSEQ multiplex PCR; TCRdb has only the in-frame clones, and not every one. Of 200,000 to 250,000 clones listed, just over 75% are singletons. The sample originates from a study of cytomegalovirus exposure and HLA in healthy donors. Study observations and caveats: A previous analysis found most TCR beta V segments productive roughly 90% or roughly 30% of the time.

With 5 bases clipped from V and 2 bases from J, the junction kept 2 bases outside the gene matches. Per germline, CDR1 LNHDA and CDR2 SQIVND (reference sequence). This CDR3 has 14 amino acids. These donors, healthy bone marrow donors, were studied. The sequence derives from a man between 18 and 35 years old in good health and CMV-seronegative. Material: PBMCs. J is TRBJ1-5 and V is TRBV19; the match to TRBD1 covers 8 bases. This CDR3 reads CASSPDRGNQPQHF. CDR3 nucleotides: TGTGCCAGTAGTCCGGACAGGGGCAATCAGCCCCAGCATTTT.